Reported below is one TCR beta chain. Its antigen remains unidentified. The PCR ran on 60 Vbeta and 13 Jbeta primers. In the authors' workflow: Around 10 million of the 75 million to 95 million unique TCR beta chains counted in a later analysis were shared. The table came from immunoSEQ multiplex PCR; TCRdb's copy has only in-frame clones and leaves some out. D and trimming come from the DNA, and the V and J calls and clone size come from that table. The sample contains 150,000 to 200,000 clones, 60% to 85% of which appear only once. These data are taken from a study of cytomegalovirus exposure and HLA in healthy donors. Overall study findings and caveats: When analyzed later, a missense DCLRE1C variant was found to be linked to TCR beta V- and J-gene trimming.

Sequencing input: PBMCs. The receptor was derived from a female donor in good health and CMV-seronegative.

The CDR3 DNA sequence: TGTGCCAGCAGCTTCGACAGGGGCGAGCAGTACTTC. It yields the protein CASSFDRGEQYF. The V call is TRBV7-9, the J call TRBJ2-7; TRBD1 aligns across 8 bases. The CDR3 covers 12 residues. From germline, CDR1 is SEHNR and CDR2 FQNEAQ (reference sequence). The junction had 1 base not matched to a gene; V was cut back by 3 bases and J by 6 bases. The whole variable domain, remainder taken from reference TRBV7-9 and TRBJ2-7, is DTGVSQNPRHKITKRGQNVTFRCDPISEHNRLYWYRQTLGQGPEFLTYFQNEAQLEKSRLLSDRFSAERPKGSFSTLEIQRTEQGDSAMYLCASSFDRGEQYFGPGTRLTVT.